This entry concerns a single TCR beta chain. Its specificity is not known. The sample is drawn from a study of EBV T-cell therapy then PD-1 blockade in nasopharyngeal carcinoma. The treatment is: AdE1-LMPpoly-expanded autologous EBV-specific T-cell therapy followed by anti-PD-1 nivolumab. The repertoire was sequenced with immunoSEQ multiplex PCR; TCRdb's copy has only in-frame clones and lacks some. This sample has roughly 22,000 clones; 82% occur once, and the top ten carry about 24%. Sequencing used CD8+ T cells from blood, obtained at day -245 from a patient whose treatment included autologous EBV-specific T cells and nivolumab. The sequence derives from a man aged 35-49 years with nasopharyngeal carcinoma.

The CDR3 loop is CASSAAGGNTGELFF. In nucleotides, the CDR3 is TGTGCCAGCAGTGCAGCGGGGGGGAACACCGGGGAGCTGTTTTTT. The J gene is TRBJ2-2, the V gene TRBV28, with 9 positions matching TRBD2. There are 15 residues in the CDR3. Per germline, CDR1 MDHEN and CDR2 SYDVKM. With 5 bases clipped from V and 1 base from J, the junction kept 2 bases outside the gene matches.